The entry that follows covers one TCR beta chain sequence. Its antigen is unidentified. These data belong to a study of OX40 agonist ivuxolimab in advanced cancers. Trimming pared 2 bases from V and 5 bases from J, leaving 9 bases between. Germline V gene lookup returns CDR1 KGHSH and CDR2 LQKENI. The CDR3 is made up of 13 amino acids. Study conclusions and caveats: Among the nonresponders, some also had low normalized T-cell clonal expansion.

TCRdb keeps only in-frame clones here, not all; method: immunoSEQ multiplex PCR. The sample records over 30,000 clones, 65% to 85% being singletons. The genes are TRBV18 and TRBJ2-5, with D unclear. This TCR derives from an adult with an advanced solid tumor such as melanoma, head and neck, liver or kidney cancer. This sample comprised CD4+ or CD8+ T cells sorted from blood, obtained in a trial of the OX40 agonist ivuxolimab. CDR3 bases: TGTGCCAGCTCACCAGGGGTCGTGGAGACCCAGTACTTC. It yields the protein CASSPGVVETQYF.